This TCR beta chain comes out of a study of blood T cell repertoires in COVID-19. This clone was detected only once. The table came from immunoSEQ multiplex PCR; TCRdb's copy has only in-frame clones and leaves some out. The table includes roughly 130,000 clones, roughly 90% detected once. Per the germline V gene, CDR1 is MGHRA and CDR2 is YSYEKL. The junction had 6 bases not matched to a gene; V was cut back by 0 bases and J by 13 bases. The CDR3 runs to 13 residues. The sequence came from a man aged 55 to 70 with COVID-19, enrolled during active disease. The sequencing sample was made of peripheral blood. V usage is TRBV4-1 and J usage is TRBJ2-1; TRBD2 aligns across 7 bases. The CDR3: CASSQDFQRDQFF. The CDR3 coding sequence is TGCGCCAGCAGCCAAGATTTTCAGCGGGACCAGTTCTTC.